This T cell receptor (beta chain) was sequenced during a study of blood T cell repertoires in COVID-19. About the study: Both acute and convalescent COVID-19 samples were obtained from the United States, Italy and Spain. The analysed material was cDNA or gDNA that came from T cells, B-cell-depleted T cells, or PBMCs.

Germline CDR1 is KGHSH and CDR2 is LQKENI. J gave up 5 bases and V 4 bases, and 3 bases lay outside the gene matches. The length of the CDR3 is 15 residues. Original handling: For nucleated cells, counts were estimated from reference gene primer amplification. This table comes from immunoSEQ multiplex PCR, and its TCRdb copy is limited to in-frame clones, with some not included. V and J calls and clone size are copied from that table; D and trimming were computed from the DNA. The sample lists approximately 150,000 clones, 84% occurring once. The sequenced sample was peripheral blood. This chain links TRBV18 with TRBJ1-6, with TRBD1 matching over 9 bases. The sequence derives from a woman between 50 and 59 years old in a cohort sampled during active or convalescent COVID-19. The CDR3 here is CASSRRQGDNSPLHF. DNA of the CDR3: TGTGCCAGCTCACGGCGACAGGGGGATAATTCACCCCTCCACTTT.